The present T cell receptor (beta chain) was sequenced within a study of beta chain features in type 1 diabetes. As every portion of the isolated RNA was reverse transcribed, the sequencing read expressed TCRB transcripts. Clones were read by immunoSEQ multiplex PCR, and TCRdb kept only the in-frame ones, dropping some. The sample records hundreds of thousands of clones, roughly an eighth being singletons. Study-wide results and caveats: Shorter TCRB CDR3s, moderately but significantly so, marked every one of the four CD4+ subsets in Type 1 diabetes patients.

This clone was observed a handful of times. The antigen is unknown. Compared with germline, one end of the junction differs, possibly owing to a read error. The CDR3 spans 13 residues. The germline gives CDR1 SSHAT, CDR2 FNYEAQ (reference sequence). This chain links TRBV7-7 with TRBJ2-5; D gene uncertain. The sequence was obtained from a man between 18 and 29 years old with type 1 diabetes. Sequences were obtained from naive CD4+ T cells from blood. DNA of the CDR3: TGTGCTAGCACCCATACAAACGGAGAGACCCAGTACTTC. This encodes CASTHTNGETQYF.